One sample yielded the 29 T cell receptor beta chains listed below, sequenced in a study of glioma-infiltrating T cells. TCR alpha and beta CDR3 regions were amplified from RNA using iRepertoire nested multiplex PCR. One entry per CDR3 protein results from TCRdb running MiXCR on the multiplex PCR reads. Of 150,000 to 200,000 distinct CDR3 sequences in the sample, around 32% were seen once. Sequenced sample: glioma tissue, nonneoplastic brain tissue, or PBMCs (not recorded which). The receptors originated from a human donor with low-grade glioma or glioblastoma, undergoing nonglioma brain surgery, or in good health (not recorded which).

This clonotype has a count of ten or more. The chain carries TRBV28 and TRBJ2-7, with a possible D match to TRBD2 (6 bases). CDR3 length: 13 amino acids. V lost 8 bases and J lost 2, with 13 bases in between. The germline gives CDR1 MDHEN, CDR2 SYDVKM. CDR3 nucleotides: TGTGCCAGCTCTGGCGGGATAACCTACGAGCAGTACTTC. Amino acid sequence: CASSGGITYEQYF.

Concerning this clonotype itself: One base away lies a much larger clone, so this may be a sequencing read error. This rearrangement joins TRBV12-3 or TRBV12-4 to TRBJ2-7; weak D call: TRBD1 (5 bases). The CDR3 length is 14 residues. CDR3 protein: CASSVEQGTYQQYF. As DNA, the CDR3 is TGTGCCAGCAGTGTCGAGCAGGGAACCTACCAGCAGTACTTC.

This clonotype was picked up many times. The chain links TRBV27 to TRBJ1-2, with D tentatively TRBD1 (6 bases). From germline, CDR1 is MNHEY and CDR2 SMNVEV (reference sequence). V was shortened by 6 bases and J by 8 bases, with 19 bases between the two germline ends. The CDR3 is made up of 14 amino acids. CDR3 loop: CASRARGAGYGYTF. The CDR3 bases are TGTGCCAGCAGGGCTCGGGGGGCCGGCTACGGCTACACCTTC.

Only a few counts were recorded for this clonotype. The chain couples TRBV29-1 to TRBJ2-7; D might be TRBD1 (6 bases). V was clipped by 3 bases and J by 0 bases, with 9 bases between them. The CDR3 runs 13 residues. Germline loops: CDR1 SQVTM, CDR2 ANQGSEA. CDR3 nucleotides: TGCAGCGTTGACACAGGGATCTCCTACGAGCAGTACTTC. Translation: CSVDTGISYEQYF.

The rearrangement joins TRBV9 to TRBJ2-5, with 7 bases fitting TRBD2. The ends lost 5 bases at V and 1 base at J; junction bases unmatched: 5. This CDR3 spans 14 amino acids. Per the germline V gene, CDR1 is SGDLS and CDR2 is YYNGEE. The CDR3 here is CASSAGTTQETQYF. The CDR3 DNA reads as TGTGCCAGCAGTGCCGGGACTACCCAAGAGACCCAGTACTTC. Full variable domain (rest looked up from reference TRBV9 and TRBJ2-5): DSGVTQTPKHLITATGQRVTLRCSPRSGDLSVYWYQQSLDQGLQFLIQYYNGEERAKGNILERFSAQQFPDLHSELNLSSLELGDSALYFCASSAGTTQETQYFGPGTRLLVL.

This clonotype was seen at least ten times. Here the CDR3 DNA reads TGTGCCAGCAGTCCCAGTGAGGAATTCTACGAGCAGTACTTC. This gives the protein CASSPSEEFYEQYF. The chain combines TRBV6-1 with TRBJ2-7; D unclear. Per germline, CDR1 MNHNS and CDR2 SASEGT. This CDR3 region has 14 residues. Trimming shortened V by 5 bases and J by 3 bases, and 14 bases separated the two germline ends.

This clonotype has at least ten counts. This chain uses TRBV10-3 with TRBJ1-1; D perhaps matches TRBD1 (6 bases). Per the germline V gene, CDR1 is ENHRY and CDR2 is SYGVKD. The CDR3 covers 15 residues. V lost 8 bases to trimming and J lost 3 bases, with 19 bases between them. The CDR3 DNA reads TGTGCCATCGGTGGCAGGGGCGCAGGGGACACTGAAGCTTTCTTT. This encodes CAIGGRGAGDTEAFF.

This clonotype has ten or more counts. This rearrangement joins TRBV15 to TRBJ2-3; tentative D call: TRBD1 (6 bases). V was cut by 0 bases and J by 0 bases, with 22 bases left in between. CDR1 LNHNV and CDR2 YYDKDF come from the germline V gene (reference sequence). This CDR3 comprises 20 residues. DNA for the CDR3: TGTGCCACCAGCAGAGACAAAGGCGGCAGGGGACGGACTAGCACAGATACGCAGTATTTT. Translated, it gives CATSRDKGGRGRTSTDTQYF.

The chain uses TRBV5-1 and TRBJ2-3, with no clear D. The CDR3 spans 16 residues. Germline assignment: CDR1 SGHRS and CDR2 YFSETQ. V was cut by 5 bases and J by 3 bases, with 19 bases left in between. CDR3 in amino acids: CASSGFTSGYTDTQYF. CDR3 in DNA: TGCGCCAGCAGTGGATTTACCTCCGGGTATACAGATACGCAGTATTTT.

This clonotype was seen a handful of times. The V gene is TRBV24-1, the J gene TRBJ2-7; maybe TRBD2 (6 bases). In germline, CDR1 is KGHDR, CDR2 SFDVKD. The V gene lost 12 bases and the J gene lost 9 bases, with 26 bases spanning the gap. This CDR3 is built from 14 residues. CDR3 bases: TGTGCCGCCTGGGGGGATACTCTCCTAAAACCGCAGTACTTC. This sequence encodes CAAWGDTLLKPQYF.

In its sample, this clonotype was seen many times. The chain has TRBV4-1 and TRBJ1-2; D call uncertain. Germline values: CDR1 MGHRA, CDR2 YSYEKL. The CDR3 covers 13 residues. V shed 0 bases and J shed 3 bases, with 5 bases lying between them. Written as DNA, the CDR3 is TGCGCCAGCAGCCAAGAGTCAGACTATGGCTACACCTTC. Encoded protein: CASSQESDYGYTF.

At least ten counts were recorded for this clonotype. CDR3 region: CASSYSRGYEQYF. The DNA for the CDR3 is TGTGCCAGCAGTTACTCGAGAGGTTACGAGCAGTACTTC. This chain joins TRBV6-6 and TRBJ2-7; no clear D gene. V lost 0 bases and J lost 4, with 7 bases in between. Germline V gene lookup returns CDR1 MNHNY and CDR2 SVGAGI (reference sequence). This CDR3 is built from 13 residues.

In this sample, this clonotype turned up many times. The gene calls are TRBV10-2 and TRBJ1-5, with D unclear. The V end was cut by 0 bases, the J end by 4 bases, with 7 bases between. Germline CDR1 is WSHSY and CDR2 is SAAADI. The CDR3 runs 14 residues. CDR3 nucleotide sequence: TGCGCCAGCAGTGAGTCGGCCTCTAATCAGCCCCAGCATTTT. This encodes CASSESASNQPQHF.

The chain recombines TRBV29-1 with TRBJ2-3; D possibly corresponds to TRBD1 (6 bases). Trimming stripped 5 bases from V and 0 bases from J, with 21 bases between. The CDR3 is 17 amino acids. CDR1 and CDR2 (germline): SQVTM, ANQGSEA. CDR3 bases: TGCAGCGTTACGACGTACTATGACAGGTTGAGCACAGATACGCAGTATTTT. Protein sequence: CSVTTYYDRLSTDTQYF.

This clonotype was detected many times. This chain uses TRBV18 with TRBJ1-2; 9 bases map to TRBD1. V lost 0 bases, J lost 7 bases, and 9 bases stayed unmatched. This CDR3 is 16 amino acids long. Germline CDR1 is KGHSH and CDR2 is LQKENI. The DNA for the CDR3 is TGTGCCAGCTCACCACCGGGAGGACAGGGGATGGCTGGCTACACCTTC. Translation gives CASSPPGGQGMAGYTF.

On this clonotype itself: This may arise from a read error, as a much more abundant clone is one base away. The chain carries TRBV5-4 and TRBJ2-3, with D perhaps TRBD2 (5 bases). V lost 4 bases and J 5 bases, leaving 20 bases between the germline ends. The CDR3 consists of 16 residues. Germline-derived CDR1 and CDR2 are SGHNT and YYREEE (reference sequence). CDR3 protein: CASSLSRLEGVDTQYF. The CDR3 nucleotides are TGTGCCAGCAGCCTGAGTCGGCTAGAGGGAGTAGATACGCAGTATTTT.

Points on this clonotype: A much larger clone lies one base from this, so it may be a read error. The chain joins TRBV7-9 to TRBJ1-2; D is undetermined. This CDR3 contains 12 residues. Germline assignment: CDR1 SEHNR and CDR2 FQNEAQ (reference sequence). The V end was cut by 1 base, the J end by 8 bases, with 8 bases between. This CDR3 is CASSLEPGGYTF. CDR3 nucleotides: TGTGCCAGCAGCTTAGAACCGGGCGGCTACACCTTC. Full variable domain (remainder filled in from reference TRBV7-9 and TRBJ1-2): DTGVSQNPRHKITKRGQNVTFRCDPISEHNRLYWYRQTLGQGPEFLTYFQNEAQLEKSRLLSDRFSAERPKGSFSTLEIQRTEQGDSAMYLCASSLEPGGYTFGSGTRLTVV.

This clonotype was seen at least ten times. V and J are TRBV3-1 and TRBJ2-7; the match to TRBD2 covers 10 bases. The CDR3 is 15 residues long. With V trimmed by 0 bases and J by 4 bases, 3 bases remained unmatched. The germline gives CDR1 LGHDT, CDR2 YNNKEL (reference sequence). In DNA form, the CDR3 reads TGTGCCAGCAGCCAAGATACGACTAGCGGGTACGAGCAGTACTTC. This translates into CASSQDTTSGYEQYF.

In its sample, this clonotype was seen many times. The chain recombines TRBV6-2 or TRBV6-3 with TRBJ2-3; no clear D. CDR1 MNHEY and CDR2 SVGEGT come from the germline V gene. The CDR3 runs to 18 residues. V dropped 1 base and J dropped 0 bases, with 17 bases sitting between them. The CDR3 sequence: CASSYFSRGPDSTDTQYF. The CDR3 DNA reads TGTGCCAGCAGTTACTTCTCACGTGGTCCGGATAGCACAGATACGCAGTATTTT.

About this clonotype: Since a much larger clone is just one base distant, this may be a read error. The rearrangement links TRBV19 to TRBJ2-7; 7 bases fit TRBD1. The CDR3 spans 14 residues. Trimming took 3 bases from V and 8 from J; bases not matched to a gene: 10. CDR1 and CDR2 (germline): LNHDA, SQIVND (reference sequence). In nucleotides, the CDR3 is TGTGCCAGTAGTATTATTGGACAGGCATACAAGCAGTACTTC. It codes for CASSIIGQAYKQYF.

This clonotype came up many times. The chain uses TRBV12-3 or TRBV12-4 and TRBJ1-1; no firm D call. V shed 3 bases and J shed 5 bases, with 4 bases lying between them. The CDR3 is 11 amino acids. CDR3 region: CASSFMTEAFF. As DNA, the CDR3 is TGTGCCAGCAGTTTCATGACTGAAGCTTTCTTT.

This clonotype was counted many times. This rearrangement joins TRBV27 to TRBJ1-1; D is undetermined. Deletions cut 5 bases from V and 5 bases from J, with 18 bases between. This CDR3 is 15 amino acids long. Germline assignment: CDR1 MNHEY and CDR2 SMNVEV (reference sequence). This CDR3 is CASSRDNPKGTEAFF. CDR3 DNA sequence: TGTGCCAGCAGTCGGGATAACCCCAAGGGAACTGAAGCTTTCTTT.

With respect to this clonotype: Just one base apart from a much larger clone, this may be a read error. The chain is built from TRBV29-1 and TRBJ2-7; the D call may be TRBD1 or TRBD2 (5 bases each). The CDR3 covers 13 residues. The germline gives CDR1 SQVTM, CDR2 ANQGSEA. The V gene lost 8 bases and the J gene lost 4 bases, with 18 bases spanning the gap. The CDR3 reads CSIGRDGPYEQYF. The CDR3 coding sequence is TGCAGCATTGGTAGGGACGGCCCATACGAGCAGTACTTC.

This clonotype has ten or more counts. The V call is TRBV27, the J call TRBJ2-7; D is possibly TRBD2 (5 bases). The CDR3 is 14 residues long. Trimming cost V 2 bases and J 3 bases, with 11 bases left between them. Germline CDR1 reads MNHEY; CDR2 reads SMNVEV (reference sequence). Here the CDR3 DNA reads TGTGCCAGCAGTTTAGAGGGTCGGGGCTACGAGCAGTACTTC. Its translation is CASSLEGRGYEQYF.

Many counts were recorded for this clonotype. The chain couples TRBV7-2 to TRBJ2-2; 12 nucleotides align to TRBD2. V shed 6 bases and J 7 bases; nucleotides not matched to a gene: 6. Germline CDR1 is SGHTA and CDR2 is FQGNSA. This CDR3 has 15 amino acids. In DNA, the CDR3 is TGTGCCAGCAGACTACTAGCGGGAGGAGGCGGGGAGCTGTTTTTT. Residues: CASRLLAGGGGELFF.

The DNA for the CDR3 is TGTGCCAGTAGTATAGGGACTAACTCCTACGAGCAGTACTTC. Residues: CASSIGTNSYEQYF. The chain employs TRBV19 and TRBJ2-7; maybe TRBD2 (6 bases). The V gene lost 1 base and the J gene lost 0 bases, with 7 bases spanning the gap. This CDR3 has 14 amino acids. Looked up from germline, CDR1 is LNHDA and CDR2 is SQIVND (reference sequence).

This clonotype was seen many times. The V and J genes are TRBV28 and TRBJ2-7; 7 bases map to TRBD1. The V and J ends lost 6 bases and 6 bases, in that order; junction bases with no gene match: 14. The CDR3 is made up of 15 amino acids. CDR1 is MDHEN, CDR2 SYDVKM, per germline. The CDR3, as DNA: TGTGCCAGCAGCGGAGACAGGGACGGATGGCCCGAGCAGTACTTC. Amino acids: CASSGDRDGWPEQYF.

This clonotype was counted many times. The chain joins TRBV6-1 to TRBJ2-5; TRBD2 matches 11 bases. From germline, CDR1 is MNHNS and CDR2 SASEGT. The CDR3 runs to 18 residues. Losses at the gene ends were 6 bases for V and 0 bases for J; bases not matched to a gene: 12. The CDR3 here is CASSRPLTSGMDQETQYF. In DNA form, the CDR3 reads TGTGCCAGCAGCCGACCTCTGACTAGCGGGATGGACCAAGAGACCCAGTACTTC.

This clonotype was found a few times. The chain couples TRBV24-1 to TRBJ2-3; D is ambiguous. CDR3 length: 14 amino acids. Germline CDR1 KGHDR, CDR2 SFDVKD. Trimming shortened V by 4 bases and J by 6 bases, and 13 bases separated the two germline ends. CDR3 in amino acids: CATSETDNRDTQYF. The CDR3 coding sequence is TGTGCCACCAGTGAAACCGACAACCGGGATACGCAGTATTTT.